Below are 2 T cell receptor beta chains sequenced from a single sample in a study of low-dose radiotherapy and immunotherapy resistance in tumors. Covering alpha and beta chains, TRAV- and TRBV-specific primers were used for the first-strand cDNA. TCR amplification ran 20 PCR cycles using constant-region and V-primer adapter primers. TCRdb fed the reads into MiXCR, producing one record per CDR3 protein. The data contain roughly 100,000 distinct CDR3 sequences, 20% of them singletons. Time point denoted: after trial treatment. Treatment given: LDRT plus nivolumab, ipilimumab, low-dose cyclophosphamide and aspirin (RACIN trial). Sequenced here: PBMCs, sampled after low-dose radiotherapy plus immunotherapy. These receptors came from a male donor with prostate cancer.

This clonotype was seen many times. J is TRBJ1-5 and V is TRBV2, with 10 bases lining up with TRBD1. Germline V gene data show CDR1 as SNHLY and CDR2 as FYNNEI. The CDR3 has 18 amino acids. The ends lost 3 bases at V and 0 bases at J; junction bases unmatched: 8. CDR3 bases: TGTGCCAGCAGTGATCGGGACAGGGGTCTTTATAGCAATCAGCCCCAGCATTTT. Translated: CASSDRDRGLYSNQPQHF. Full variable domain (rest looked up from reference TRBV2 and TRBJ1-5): EPEVTQTPSHQVTQMGQEVILRCVPISNHLYFYWYRQILGQKVEFLVSFYNNEISEKSEIFDDQFSVERPDGSNFTLKIRSTKLEDSAMYFCASSDRDRGLYSNQPQHFGDGTRLSIL.

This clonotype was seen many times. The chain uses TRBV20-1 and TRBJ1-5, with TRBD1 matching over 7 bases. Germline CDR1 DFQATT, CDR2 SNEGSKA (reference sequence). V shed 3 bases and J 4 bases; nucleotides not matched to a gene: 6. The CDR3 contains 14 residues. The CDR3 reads CSASRAGGNQPQHF. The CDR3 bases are TGCAGTGCTAGCCGTGCAGGGGGTAATCAGCCCCAGCATTTT.